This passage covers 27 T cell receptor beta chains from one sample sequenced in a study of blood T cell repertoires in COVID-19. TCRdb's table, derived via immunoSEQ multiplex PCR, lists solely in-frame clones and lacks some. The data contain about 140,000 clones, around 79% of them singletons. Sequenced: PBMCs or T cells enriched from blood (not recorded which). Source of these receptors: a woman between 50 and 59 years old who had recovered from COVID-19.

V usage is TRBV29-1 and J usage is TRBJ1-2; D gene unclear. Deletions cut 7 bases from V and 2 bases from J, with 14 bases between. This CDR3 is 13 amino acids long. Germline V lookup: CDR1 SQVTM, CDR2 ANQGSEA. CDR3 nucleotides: TGCAGCGCGGGAGGAGGAAGAAACTATGGCTACACCTTC. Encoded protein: CSAGGGRNYGYTF.

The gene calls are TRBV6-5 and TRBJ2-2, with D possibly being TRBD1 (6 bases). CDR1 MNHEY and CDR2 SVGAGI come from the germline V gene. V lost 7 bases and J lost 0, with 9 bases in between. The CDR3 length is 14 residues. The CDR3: CASMRGSNTGELFF. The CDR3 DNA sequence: TGTGCCAGCATGAGGGGGTCGAACACCGGGGAGCTGTTTTTT.

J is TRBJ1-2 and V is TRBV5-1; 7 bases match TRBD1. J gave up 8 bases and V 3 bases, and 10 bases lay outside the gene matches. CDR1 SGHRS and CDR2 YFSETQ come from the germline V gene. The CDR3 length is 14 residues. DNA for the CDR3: TGCGCCAGCAGCTCCCTCACAGGGGATGGCGGCTACACCTTC. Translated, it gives CASSSLTGDGGYTF.

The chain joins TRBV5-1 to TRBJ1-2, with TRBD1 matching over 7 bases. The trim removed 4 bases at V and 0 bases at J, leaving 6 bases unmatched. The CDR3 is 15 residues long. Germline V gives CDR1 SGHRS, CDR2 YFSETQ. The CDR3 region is CASSPGTASNYGYTF. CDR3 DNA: TGCGCCAGCAGCCCTGGGACAGCATCTAACTATGGCTACACCTTC.

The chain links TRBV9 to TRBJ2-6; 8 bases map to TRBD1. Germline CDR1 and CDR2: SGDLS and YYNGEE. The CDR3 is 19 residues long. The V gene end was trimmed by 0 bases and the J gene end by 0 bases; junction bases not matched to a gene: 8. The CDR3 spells CASSVGRGTGYSGANVLTF. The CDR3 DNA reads TGTGCCAGCAGCGTAGGCCGAGGGACAGGCTACTCTGGGGCCAACGTCCTGACTTTC.

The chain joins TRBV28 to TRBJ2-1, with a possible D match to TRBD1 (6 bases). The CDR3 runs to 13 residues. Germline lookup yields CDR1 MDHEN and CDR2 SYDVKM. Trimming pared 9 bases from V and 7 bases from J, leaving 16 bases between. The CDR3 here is CASFAGVRNEQFF. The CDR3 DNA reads TGTGCCAGTTTCGCAGGGGTCAGGAATGAGCAGTTCTTC.

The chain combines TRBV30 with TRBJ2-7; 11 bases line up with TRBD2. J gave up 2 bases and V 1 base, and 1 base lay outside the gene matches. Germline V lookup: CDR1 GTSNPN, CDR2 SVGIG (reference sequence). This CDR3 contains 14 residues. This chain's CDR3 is CAWSASGGTYEQYF. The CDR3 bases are TGTGCCTGGAGTGCTAGCGGGGGGACCTACGAGCAGTACTTC.

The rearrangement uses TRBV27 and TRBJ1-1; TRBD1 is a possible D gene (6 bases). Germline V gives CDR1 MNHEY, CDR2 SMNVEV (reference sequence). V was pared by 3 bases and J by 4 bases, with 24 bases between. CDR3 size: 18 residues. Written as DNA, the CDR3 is TGTGCCAGCAGTTTCCGAGCCTGGGGGGGCGGATTTGGCACTGAAGCTTTCTTT. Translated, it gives CASSFRAWGGGFGTEAFF.

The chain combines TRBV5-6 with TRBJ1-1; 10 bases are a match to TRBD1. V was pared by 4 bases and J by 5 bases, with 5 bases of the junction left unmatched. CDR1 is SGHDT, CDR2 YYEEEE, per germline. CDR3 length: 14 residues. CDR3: CASSIGQGVTEAFF. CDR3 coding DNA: TGTGCCAGCAGCATCGGACAGGGGGTAACTGAAGCTTTCTTT.

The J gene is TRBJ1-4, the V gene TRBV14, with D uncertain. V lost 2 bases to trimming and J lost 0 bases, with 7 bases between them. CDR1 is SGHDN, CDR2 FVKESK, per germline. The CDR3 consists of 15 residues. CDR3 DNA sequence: TGTGCCAGCAGCCAAAGAGGGACAACTAATGAAAAACTGTTTTTT. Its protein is CASSQRGTTNEKLFF.

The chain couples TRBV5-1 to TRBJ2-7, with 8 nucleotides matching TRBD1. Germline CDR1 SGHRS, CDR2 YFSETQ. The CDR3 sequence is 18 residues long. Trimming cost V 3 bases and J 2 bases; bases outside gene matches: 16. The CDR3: CASSSNPSDRVGTYEQYF. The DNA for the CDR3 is TGCGCCAGCAGCTCTAATCCCTCGGACAGGGTAGGGACCTACGAGCAGTACTTC.

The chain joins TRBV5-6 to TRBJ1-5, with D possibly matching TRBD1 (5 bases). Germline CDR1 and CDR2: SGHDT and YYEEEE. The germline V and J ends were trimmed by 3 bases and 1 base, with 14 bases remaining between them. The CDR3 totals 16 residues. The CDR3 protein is CASSWGAGVSNQPQHF. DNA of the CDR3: TGTGCCAGCAGCTGGGGAGCGGGGGTGAGCAATCAGCCCCAGCATTTT.

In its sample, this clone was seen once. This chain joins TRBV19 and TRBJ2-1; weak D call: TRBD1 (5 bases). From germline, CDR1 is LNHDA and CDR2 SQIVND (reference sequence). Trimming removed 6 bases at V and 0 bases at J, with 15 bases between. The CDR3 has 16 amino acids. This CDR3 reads CASSPQASSSYNEQFF. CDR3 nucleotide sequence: TGTGCCAGTAGCCCACAGGCTTCCAGCTCCTACAATGAGCAGTTCTTC.

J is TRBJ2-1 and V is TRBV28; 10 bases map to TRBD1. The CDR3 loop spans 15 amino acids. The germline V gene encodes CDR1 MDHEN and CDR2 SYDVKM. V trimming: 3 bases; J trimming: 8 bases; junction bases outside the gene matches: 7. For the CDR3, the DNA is TGTGCCAGCAGTTTTGAGGGACAGGGGATCGATGAGCAGTTCTTC. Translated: CASSFEGQGIDEQFF.

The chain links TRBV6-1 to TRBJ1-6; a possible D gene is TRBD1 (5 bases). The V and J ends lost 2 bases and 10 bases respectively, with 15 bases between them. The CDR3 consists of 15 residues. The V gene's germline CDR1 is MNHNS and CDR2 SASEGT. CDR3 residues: CASSEIWQGRSPLHF. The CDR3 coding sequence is TGTGCCAGCAGTGAAATCTGGCAGGGCCGCTCACCCCTCCACTTT.

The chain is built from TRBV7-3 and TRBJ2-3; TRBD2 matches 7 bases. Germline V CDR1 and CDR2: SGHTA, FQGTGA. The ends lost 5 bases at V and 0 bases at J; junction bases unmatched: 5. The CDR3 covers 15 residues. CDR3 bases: TGTGCCAGCAGCCCCCGGCGGGGGAGCACAGATACGCAGTATTTT. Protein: CASSPRRGSTDTQYF.

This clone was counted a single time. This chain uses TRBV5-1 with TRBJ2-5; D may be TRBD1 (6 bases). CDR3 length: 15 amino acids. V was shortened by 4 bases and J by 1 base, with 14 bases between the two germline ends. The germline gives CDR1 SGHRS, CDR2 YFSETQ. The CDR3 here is CASSGGHPTQETQYF. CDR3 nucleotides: TGCGCCAGCAGCGGGGGACACCCGACCCAAGAGACCCAGTACTTC. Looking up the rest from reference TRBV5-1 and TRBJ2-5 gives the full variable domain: KAGVTQTPRYLIKTRGQQVTLSCSPISGHRSVSWYQQTPGQGLQFLFEYFSETQRNKGNFPGRFSGRQFSNSRSEMNVSTLELGDSALYLCASSGGHPTQETQYFGPGTRLLVL.

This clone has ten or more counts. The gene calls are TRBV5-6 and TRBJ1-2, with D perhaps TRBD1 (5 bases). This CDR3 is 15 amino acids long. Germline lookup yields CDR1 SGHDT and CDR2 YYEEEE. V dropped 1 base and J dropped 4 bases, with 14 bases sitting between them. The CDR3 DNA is TGTGCCAGCAGCTTGATACGGGGGGGAGGCTATGGCTACACCTTC. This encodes CASSLIRGGGYGYTF. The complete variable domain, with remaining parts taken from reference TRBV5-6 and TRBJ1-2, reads DAGVTQSPTHLIKTRGQQVTLRCSPKSGHDTVSWYQQALGQGPQFIFQYYEEEERQRGNFPDRFSGHQFPNYSSELNVNALLLGDSALYLCASSLIRGGGYGYTFGSGTRLTVV.

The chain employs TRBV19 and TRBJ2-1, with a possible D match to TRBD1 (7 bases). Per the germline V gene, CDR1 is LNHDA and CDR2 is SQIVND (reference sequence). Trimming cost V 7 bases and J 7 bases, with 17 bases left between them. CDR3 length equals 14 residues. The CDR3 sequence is CASTQSRGRNEQFF. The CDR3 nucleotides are TGTGCCAGTACCCAGAGCAGGGGGAGGAATGAGCAGTTCTTC.

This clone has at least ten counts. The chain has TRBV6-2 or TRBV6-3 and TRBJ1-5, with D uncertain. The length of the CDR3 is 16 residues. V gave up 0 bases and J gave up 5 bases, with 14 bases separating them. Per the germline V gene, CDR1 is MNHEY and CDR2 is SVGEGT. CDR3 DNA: TGTGCCAGCAGTTACTCGCCCAACAGTATCTATCAGCCCCAGCATTTT. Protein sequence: CASSYSPNSIYQPQHF.

CDR3 sequence reads: CASSRGTGNTEAFF. The CDR3 DNA sequence: TGTGCCAGCTCCCGCGGGACGGGGAACACTGAAGCTTTCTTT. The rearrangement joins TRBV18 to TRBJ1-1, with a tentative D call TRBD1 (5 bases). This CDR3 is 14 amino acids long. Trimming took 6 bases from V and 1 from J, leaving 12 bases between them. CDR1 is KGHSH and CDR2 is LQKENI in the germline V gene.

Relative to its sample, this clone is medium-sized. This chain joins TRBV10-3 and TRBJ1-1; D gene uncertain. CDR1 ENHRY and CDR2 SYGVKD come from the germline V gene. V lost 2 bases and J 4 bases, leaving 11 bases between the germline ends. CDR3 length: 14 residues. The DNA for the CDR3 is TGTGCCATCAGTGAGGAGGGTGAGGGCACTGAAGCTTTCTTT. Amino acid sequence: CAISEEGEGTEAFF.

The chain's CDR3 is CASSAGTSGPYYEQYF. DNA of the CDR3: TGTGCCAGCAGCGCCGGGACTAGCGGGCCCTACTACGAGCAGTACTTC. The chain has TRBV9 and TRBJ2-7, with TRBD2 matching 12 bases. With 3 bases clipped from V and 3 bases from J, the junction kept 7 bases outside the gene matches. Per the germline V gene, CDR1 is SGDLS and CDR2 is YYNGEE. The CDR3 length is 16 residues.

The chain's CDR3 is CASSGTSGRPEQYF. As DNA, the CDR3 is TGTGCCAGCAGCGGGACTAGCGGGAGGCCCGAGCAGTACTTC. The V and J genes are TRBV2 and TRBJ2-7; 15 positions match TRBD2. V was clipped by 6 bases and J by 6 bases; unmatched bases: 3. This CDR3 region has 14 residues. Germline V CDR1 and CDR2: SNHLY, FYNNEI.

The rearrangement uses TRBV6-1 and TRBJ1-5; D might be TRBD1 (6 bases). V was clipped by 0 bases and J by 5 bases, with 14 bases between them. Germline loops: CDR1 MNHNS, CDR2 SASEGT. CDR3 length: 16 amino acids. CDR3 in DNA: TGTGCCAGCAGTGAAGCGTCGTCAGGGGAGCATCAGCCCCAGCATTTT. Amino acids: CASSEASSGEHQPQHF.

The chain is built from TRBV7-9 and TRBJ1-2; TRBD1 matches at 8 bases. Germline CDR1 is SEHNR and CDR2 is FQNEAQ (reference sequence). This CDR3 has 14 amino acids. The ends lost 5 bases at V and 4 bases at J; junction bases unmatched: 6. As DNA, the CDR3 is TGTGCCAGCAGCCGGACAGGGAACTCCTATGGCTACACCTTC. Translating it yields CASSRTGNSYGYTF. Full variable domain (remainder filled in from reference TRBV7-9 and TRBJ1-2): DTGVSQNPRHKITKRGQNVTFRCDPISEHNRLYWYRQTLGQGPEFLTYFQNEAQLEKSRLLSDRFSAERPKGSFSTLEIQRTEQGDSAMYLCASSRTGNSYGYTFGSGTRLTVV.

CDR3 residues: CASSAGTVNEKLFF. CDR3 bases: TGTGCCAGCAGCGCAGGGACAGTTAATGAAAAACTGTTTTTT. This chain joins TRBV7-3 and TRBJ1-4; 7 bases are a match to TRBD1. Germline CDR1 is SGHTA and CDR2 is FQGTGA. V lost 5 bases, J lost 4 bases, and 4 bases stayed unmatched. CDR3 length: 14 residues. Full variable domain (missing parts from reference TRBV7-3 and TRBJ1-4): GAGVSQTPSNKVTEKGKYVELRCDPISGHTALYWYRQSLGQGPEFLIYFQGTGAADDSGLPNDRFFAVRPEGSVSTLKIQRTERGDSAVYLCASSAGTVNEKLFFGSGTQLSVL.